This entry is about one TCR beta chain. What it binds is not known. This sample stems from a study of graft-versus-host responses after intestinal transplantation. General study results and limits: Peak circulating GvH clone levels tracked with early post-transplant HvG declines.

Data came from immunoSEQ multiplex PCR; TCRdb stores just in-frame clones and leaves some out. This table holds some 43,000 clones, about 95% found once. Germline V lookup: CDR1 MNHNY, CDR2 SVGAGI (reference sequence). The CDR3 spans 15 residues. Trimming removed 8 bases from V and 4 bases from J, with 15 bases in between. This receptor was taken from a human patient who received an intestinal transplant, so some T cells may come from the graft donor. This chain links TRBV6-6 with TRBJ1-6; D gene unclear. This sample comprised PBMCs, obtained around 48 weeks after intestinal transplant. The CDR3 spells CASGLLSPYNSPLHF. The CDR3 nucleotides read TGTGCCAGCGGCTTACTGTCTCCTTATAATTCACCCCTCCACTTT.